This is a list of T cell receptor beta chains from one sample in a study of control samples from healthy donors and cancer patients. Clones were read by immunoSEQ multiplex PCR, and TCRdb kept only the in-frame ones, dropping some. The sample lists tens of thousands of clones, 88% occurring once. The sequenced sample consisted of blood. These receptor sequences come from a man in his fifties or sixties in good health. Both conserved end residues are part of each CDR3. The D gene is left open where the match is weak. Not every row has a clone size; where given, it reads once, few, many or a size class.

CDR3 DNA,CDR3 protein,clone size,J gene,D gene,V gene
TGTGCCAGCAGGGGAGCACCAGATACGCAGTATTTT,CASRGAPDTQYF,.,TRBJ2-3,.,TRBV27
TGTGCCAGCAGCTACGCGACAGGGGGCGTCACTGAAGCTTTCTTT,CASSYATGGVTEAFF,.,TRBJ1-1,TRBD1,TRBV4-2
TGTGCCAGCAGCTTAGAAGGGGCAAGCAATCAGCCCCAGCATTTT,CASSLEGASNQPQHF,.,TRBJ1-5,.,TRBV7-2
TGTGCCTGGAGTTACAGGAGCTCCTACAATGAGCAGTTCTTC,CAWSYRSSYNEQFF,.,TRBJ2-1,.,TRBV30
TGTGCCAGCAGCCGACTTAACCCGGGACAGAGAGACTACGAGCAGTACTTC,CASSRLNPGQRDYEQYF,.,TRBJ2-7,TRBD1,TRBV7-8
TGCAGCGTAGCGGGACGGGCTAATGAAAAACTGTTTTTT,CSVAGRANEKLFF,.,TRBJ1-4,.,TRBV29-1
TGTGCCAGCAGCTTCCGGGACAGGCTCGCATCGAACACCGGGGAGCTGTTTTTT,CASSFRDRLASNTGELFF,.,TRBJ2-2,TRBD1,TRBV11-2
TGTGCCAGCAGCCAGTCTAGCGTCAATGAGCAGTTCTTC,CASSQSSVNEQFF,.,TRBJ2-1,.,TRBV11-3
TGTGCCAGCAGTTACCATTCGACCCGTAAAGAGACCCAGTACTTC,CASSYHSTRKETQYF,.,TRBJ2-5,.,TRBV6-5
TGCGCCAGCAGTGAGCTTACGAGCGGGAGTCCCTACGAGCAGTACTTC,CASSELTSGSPYEQYF,.,TRBJ2-7,TRBD2,TRBV10-2
TGTGCCTTCCTCCTACTACCACCTACGCAGTATTTT,CAFLLLPPTQYF,once,TRBJ2-3,.,TRBV30